The TCR beta chain under discussion was sequenced for a study of neurological immune-mediated disorders. This CDR3 region has 14 residues. The J segment lost 10 bases and the V segment lost 4 bases, leaving 12 bases of the junction unmatched. Per germline, CDR1 SGHRS and CDR2 YFSETQ. At least ten counts were recorded for this clonotype. Its specificity is not known. Findings and limits, study-wide: None of the CDR3 amino acid sequences found in expanded clones was shared across subjects. This suggests that the TCR-beta repertoires were private in all groups. The most TCR clonal expansion was seen in HTLV-1-associated myelopathy, and the least was seen in multiple sclerosis, which fell below healthy controls.

A 10-nucleotide random UMI tagged transcripts in template-switch 5'RACE cDNA synthesis. Sequencing runs each generated in excess of 200 million TCR-beta sequences derived from 15-18 subjects. A single record per CDR3 protein comes from TCRdb applying MiXCR to the 5' RACE reads. Of about 59,000 distinct CDR3 sequences in the sample, roughly an eighth were seen once. The sequence was collected from a woman aged 60 to 75 with HTLV-1-associated myelopathy (HAM/TSP). The chain uses TRBV5-1 and TRBJ2-3; TRBD1 agrees at 7 bases. Specimen: PBMCs. DNA for the CDR3: TGCGCCAGCAGCGAGGGACAGCCTCAGGGTGCGCAGTATTTT. Its translation is CASSEGQPQGAQYF.